These 12 T cell receptor beta chains share one sample of origin, sequenced in a study of shared clonotypes between healthy human individuals. Data came from immunoSEQ multiplex PCR; TCRdb stores just in-frame clones and leaves some out. The table has a few million clones, about 90% seen once. The source material was naive CD4+ T cells from PBMCs. Subset noted: CD45RA+ positively selected. The receptors were gathered from a young man in good health. Some clones in this sample may be carry-over from other donors' samples.

This clone occurred once. In the same sample, other DNA sequences code for this CDR3. The chain couples TRBV5-4 to TRBJ2-5, with 9 bases aligning to TRBD2. This CDR3 region has 14 residues. The ends lost 3 bases at V and 4 bases at J; junction bases unmatched: 4. Germline CDR1 reads SGHNT; CDR2 reads YYREEE (reference sequence). This CDR3 is CASSSGTSLETQYF. DNA for the CDR3: TGTGCCAGCAGCTCCGGGACTAGCCTAGAGACCCAGTACTTC.

The rearrangement links TRBV27 to TRBJ1-5; D perhaps matches TRBD1 (6 bases). The length of the CDR3 is 21 residues. Between the trimmed V and J ends, which lost 4 bases and 0 bases, there was a span of 28 bases. Germline CDR1 MNHEY, CDR2 SMNVEV (reference sequence). CDR3 sequence reads: CASSSVPPPQGRLFSNQPQHF. Written as DNA, the CDR3 is TGTGCCAGCAGTTCCGTTCCCCCCCCGCAGGGGCGGCTTTTTAGCAATCAGCCCCAGCATTTT.

The chain carries TRBV28 and TRBJ2-6; a weak D match, TRBD1 (6 bases). Trimming cost V 4 bases and J 0 bases, with 13 bases left between them. The CDR3 runs 17 residues. CDR1 is MDHEN and CDR2 is SYDVKM in the germline V gene. DNA of the CDR3: TGTGCCAGCAGTTCGGACAGTGCCAGCTCTGGGGCCAACGTCCTGACTTTC. Its translation: CASSSDSASSGANVLTF.

This chain links TRBV25-1 with TRBJ1-2, with D possibly matching TRBD1 (6 bases). Germline loops: CDR1 MGHDK, CDR2 SYGVNS. CDR3 length: 12 amino acids. V lost 4 bases to trimming and J lost 7 bases, with 10 bases between them. The CDR3 DNA is TGTGCCAGCAGTGCGACAGGATTTGGCTACACCTTC. Its protein is CASSATGFGYTF.

The chain is built from TRBV4-1 and TRBJ1-5; D might be TRBD1 (6 bases). CDR1 is MGHRA, CDR2 YSYEKL, per germline. The length of the CDR3 is 17 residues. V was clipped by 0 bases and J by 1 base, with 13 bases between them. CDR3 sequence reads: CASSQEVGDTSNQPQHF. CDR3 sequence (DNA): TGCGCCAGCAGCCAAGAAGTGGGGGACACCAGCAATCAGCCCCAGCATTTT.

For the CDR3, the DNA is TGTGCCAGCAGCGCCTCGCTTGGGAAGACCCAGTACTTC. Residues: CASSASLGKTQYF. This sequence joins TRBV6-6 and TRBJ2-5; D not resolved. V lost 6 bases and J 6 bases, leaving 14 bases between the germline ends. Germline V lookup: CDR1 MNHNY, CDR2 SVGAGI (reference sequence). The length of the CDR3 is 13 residues.

This clone was seen more than once but under ten times. This chain joins TRBV2 and TRBJ2-4; D is ambiguous. The length of the CDR3 is 15 residues. Germline values: CDR1 SNHLY, CDR2 FYNNEI. With 5 bases removed from V and 0 bases from J, the gap between germline ends came to 11 bases. The CDR3 loop is CASSRRSLAKNIQYF. CDR3 coding DNA: TGTGCCAGCAGTAGACGGTCACTAGCCAAAAACATTCAGTACTTC.

DNA of the CDR3: TGCAGCGTCGTCACCGGGACAGGGGGCACAGATACGCAGTATTTT. This translates into CSVVTGTGGTDTQYF. This chain joins TRBV29-1 and TRBJ2-3, with 10 nucleotides matching TRBD1. V dropped 6 bases and J dropped 1; count of bases not matched to a gene: 7. The CDR3 is 15 residues long. In germline, CDR1 is SQVTM, CDR2 ANQGSEA.

The rearrangement uses TRBV5-1 and TRBJ1-1; D remains unclear. The CDR3 sequence is 14 residues long. The V end was cut by 2 bases, the J end by 2 bases, with 10 bases between. Germline CDR1 reads SGHRS; CDR2 reads YFSETQ. CDR3 DNA sequence: TGCGCCAGCAGCTTTCCAGACTCAAACACTGAAGCTTTCTTT. It translates to CASSFPDSNTEAFF.

The V call is TRBV6-5, the J call TRBJ1-2; D is unclear. Trimming shortened V by 2 bases and J by 8 bases, and 15 bases separated the two germline ends. The germline V gene has CDR1 MNHEY and CDR2 SVGAGI. The CDR3 spans 14 residues. The CDR3 nucleotides read TGTGCCAGCAGTTACGGTGACGGCGGTGGAGGCTACACCTTC. Its protein product is CASSYGDGGGGYTF.

The genes are TRBV28 and TRBJ1-2, with D tentatively TRBD1 (5 bases). Trimming took off 5 bases at V and 5 bases at J, with 18 bases between the two ends. The germline V gene has CDR1 MDHEN and CDR2 SYDVKM. The CDR3 covers 15 residues. The CDR3 DNA reads TGTGCCAGCAGTAGATCCGGGACCACCTTTTATGGCTACACCTTC. Encoded protein: CASSRSGTTFYGYTF.

The chain joins TRBV7-8 to TRBJ1-1; D is unclear. From germline, CDR1 is SGHVS and CDR2 FQNEAQ. Trimming left V 1 base short and J 2 bases short, with 8 bases between. The CDR3 runs 14 residues. CDR3 residues: CASSLVAANTEAFF. Here the CDR3 DNA reads TGTGCCAGCAGCTTAGTGGCAGCCAACACTGAAGCTTTCTTT.